Each of the 20 T cell receptor beta chains below was sequenced from the same sample in a study of T cell responses to AZD1222 COVID-19 vaccine. Clones were read by immunoSEQ multiplex PCR, and TCRdb kept only the in-frame ones, dropping some. The table shows about 89,000 clones, with over 75% occurring only once. Sequences were derived from peripheral blood, sampled 28 days after the second AZD1222 dose. These receptors were taken from an adult who received the AZD1222 COVID-19 vaccine.

This chain links TRBV5-4 with TRBJ1-6; the D gene is possibly TRBD1 (6 bases). There are 14 residues in the CDR3. Germline values: CDR1 SGHNT, CDR2 YYREEE (reference sequence). Trimming stripped 5 bases from V and 8 bases from J, with 14 bases between. The CDR3 DNA reads TGTGCCAGCAGTTCCCGAAACAGGGATTCACCCCTCCACTTT. Translated, it gives CASSSRNRDSPLHF.

V is TRBV30 and J is TRBJ2-1, with 8 bases identical to TRBD2. The germline V gene encodes CDR1 GTSNPN and CDR2 SVGIG (reference sequence). This CDR3 is built from 15 residues. J gave up 4 bases and V 0 bases, and 5 bases lay outside the gene matches. CDR3 protein: CAWSVRGGRYNEQFF. In DNA, the CDR3 is TGTGCCTGGAGTGTACGGGGGGGCCGTTACAATGAGCAGTTCTTC.

The chain uses TRBV29-1 and TRBJ1-1; D is unresolved. The CDR3 contains 13 residues. Trimming removed 6 bases at V and 1 base at J, with 12 bases between. Germline CDR1 is SQVTM and CDR2 is ANQGSEA. DNA of the CDR3: TGCAGCGTGGGGTCTGTGAAGAACACTGAAGCTTTCTTT. Translating it yields CSVGSVKNTEAFF.

The chain recombines TRBV7-9 with TRBJ1-4, with 7 bases identical to TRBD1. Germline CDR1 and CDR2: SEHNR and FQNEAQ (reference sequence). This CDR3 has 15 amino acids. J lost 4 bases, V lost 5 bases, and 7 bases had no gene match. The CDR3 DNA sequence: TGTGCCAGCAGCCCTGAACAGGGGAATAATGAAAAACTGTTTTTT. Translated, it gives CASSPEQGNNEKLFF.

V and J are TRBV6-2 or TRBV6-3 and TRBJ1-5; tentatively, D is TRBD1 (5 bases). This CDR3 has 16 residues. V was shortened by 6 bases and J by 0 bases, with 15 bases between the two germline ends. Germline V gives CDR1 MNHEY, CDR2 SVGEGT. The DNA of the CDR3 is TGTGCCAGCAGCCGAGCCGGGACGTATAGCAATCAGCCCCAGCATTTT. This translates into CASSRAGTYSNQPQHF.

The V gene is TRBV24-1, the J gene TRBJ2-2; 9 nucleotides align to TRBD2. CDR3 length equals 13 residues. V was clipped by 9 bases and J by 8 bases; unmatched bases: 6. Per the germline V gene, CDR1 is KGHDR and CDR2 is SFDVKD. CDR3 residues: CATEAGGTGELFF. CDR3 coding DNA: TGTGCCACCGAAGCGGGGGGAACTGGGGAGCTGTTTTTT.

CDR3 sequence reads: CASRPGRGITEAFF. DNA of the CDR3: TGTGCCAGCAGACCGGGAAGGGGGATCACTGAAGCTTTCTTT. The V gene is TRBV6-5, the J gene TRBJ1-1, with a weak D call TRBD1 (6 bases). Germline assignment: CDR1 MNHEY and CDR2 SVGAGI. There are 14 residues in the CDR3. With 6 bases removed from V and 4 bases from J, the gap between germline ends came to 15 bases.

The V gene is TRBV5-8, the J gene TRBJ1-2, with 8 bases identical to TRBD1. The length of the CDR3 is 17 residues. Germline V gene data show CDR1 as SGHTS and CDR2 as YDEGEE. V shed 4 bases and J 4 bases; nucleotides not matched to a gene: 15. The DNA for the CDR3 is TGTGCCAGCAGCGGACGGACAGTGCCGACAGGGGCCTATGGCTACACCTTC. It specifies CASSGRTVPTGAYGYTF.

The chain uses TRBV25-1 and TRBJ1-6; perhaps TRBD1 as D (6 bases). This CDR3 contains 15 residues. Germline V lookup: CDR1 MGHDK, CDR2 SYGVNS. V shed 1 base and J shed 10 bases, with 14 bases lying between them. This chain's CDR3 is CASSEWAFQGSPLHF. CDR3 coding DNA: TGTGCCAGCAGTGAATGGGCATTCCAGGGGTCACCCCTCCACTTT.

This rearrangement joins TRBV29-1 to TRBJ1-4; maybe TRBD1 (5 bases). Trimming cost V 5 bases and J 0 bases, with 16 bases left between them. This CDR3 is built from 16 residues. Looked up from germline, CDR1 is SQVTM and CDR2 is ANQGSEA. The CDR3 nucleotides read TGCAGCGTTTCCGACAGAACCATCGCAACTAATGAAAAACTGTTTTTT. Translating gives CSVSDRTIATNEKLFF.

This chain connects TRBV4-3 to TRBJ2-7; no definite D call. Germline V lookup: CDR1 LGHNA, CDR2 YSLEER. Trimming left V 0 bases short and J 2 bases short, with 8 bases between. The CDR3 loop spans 14 amino acids. The CDR3: CASSQDLHTYEQYF. As DNA, the CDR3 is TGCGCCAGCAGCCAAGATTTACACACCTACGAGCAGTACTTC.

The rearrangement uses TRBV5-6 and TRBJ1-5, with no clear D. Germline loops: CDR1 SGHDT, CDR2 YYEEEE. V was clipped by 3 bases and J by 7 bases, with 8 bases between them. The CDR3 is 12 amino acids. The CDR3 DNA follows: TGTGCCAGCAGCTCGTGGGCCCAGCCCCAGCATTTT. Translating it yields CASSSWAQPQHF.

The chain couples TRBV2 to TRBJ2-3; 9 bases match TRBD2. V was clipped by 0 bases and J by 4 bases; unmatched bases: 5. This CDR3 is 16 amino acids long. Per germline, CDR1 SNHLY and CDR2 FYNNEI. The CDR3 DNA is TGTGCCAGCAGTGAAGCTTGGGGACTAGCTGCAGATACGCAGTATTTT. Encoded protein: CASSEAWGLAADTQYF.

This rearrangement joins TRBV30 to TRBJ1-6; tentatively, D is TRBD1 (5 bases). The CDR3 is 16 residues long. With 3 bases removed from V and 6 bases from J, the gap between germline ends came to 18 bases. From germline, CDR1 is GTSNPN and CDR2 SVGIG (reference sequence). The CDR3 DNA reads TGTGCCTGGAGCCCTTGGGGGAGGGGTGGTAATTCACCCCTCCACTTT. It yields the protein CAWSPWGRGGNSPLHF. The whole variable domain, filled in from reference TRBV30 and TRBJ1-6, reads SQTIHQWPATLVQPVGSPLSLECTVEGTSNPNLYWYRQAAGRGLQLLFYSVGIGQISSEVPQNLSASRPQDRQFILSSKKLLLSDSGFYLCAWSPWGRGGNSPLHFGNGTRLTVT.

Only a few counts were recorded for this clone. The chain is built from TRBV5-6 and TRBJ1-2, with no clear D. V lost 0 bases and J 4 bases, leaving 10 bases between the germline ends. Germline CDR1 SGHDT, CDR2 YYEEEE. This CDR3 has 14 amino acids. The CDR3 bases are TGTGCCAGCAGCTTGGCCGAAGGAGTCTATGGCTACACCTTC. Its translation: CASSLAEGVYGYTF.

This clone has just a few counts. The chain joins TRBV6-5 to TRBJ1-6, with D perhaps matching TRBD1 (5 bases). The V and J ends lost 6 bases and 7 bases respectively, with 16 bases between them. Germline assignment: CDR1 MNHEY and CDR2 SVGAGI. CDR3 length: 15 residues. The CDR3 loop is CASSASDSPNSPLHF. In DNA, the CDR3 is TGTGCCAGCAGCGCCTCCGACAGCCCAAATTCACCCCTCCACTTT.

The genes are TRBV5-1 and TRBJ1-1; TRBD1 matches 7 bases. The CDR3 runs to 17 residues. The germline gives CDR1 SGHRS, CDR2 YFSETQ. With V trimmed by 3 bases and J by 3 bases, 14 bases remained unmatched. The CDR3 protein is CASSSPGGWQWDTEAFF. CDR3 nucleotides: TGCGCCAGCAGCTCCCCAGGGGGATGGCAGTGGGACACTGAAGCTTTCTTT. The full variable domain, its missing parts supplied by reference TRBV5-1 and TRBJ1-1, is KAGVTQTPRYLIKTRGQQVTLSCSPISGHRSVSWYQQTPGQGLQFLFEYFSETQRNKGNFPGRFSGRQFSNSRSEMNVSTLELGDSALYLCASSSPGGWQWDTEAFFGQGTRLTVV.

This chain links TRBV25-1 with TRBJ1-4; perhaps TRBD1 as D (5 bases). V lost 2 bases, J lost 6 bases, and 16 bases lay in between. The CDR3 loop spans 16 amino acids. CDR1 and CDR2 (germline): MGHDK, SYGVNS. Written as DNA, the CDR3 is TGTGCCAGCAGTGAAGGATCCAGGGTGAAGTATGAAAAACTGTTTTTT. Its protein product is CASSEGSRVKYEKLFF. Full variable domain (rest looked up from reference TRBV25-1 and TRBJ1-4): EADIYQTPRYLVIGTGKKITLECSQTMGHDKMYWYQQDPGMELHLIHYSYGVNSTEKGDLSSESTVSRIRTEHFPLTLESARPSHTSQYLCASSEGSRVKYEKLFFGSGTQLSVL.

The genes are TRBV28 and TRBJ2-7, with 8 bases aligning to TRBD1. CDR3 length: 14 residues. Germline V lookup: CDR1 MDHEN, CDR2 SYDVKM. V shed 6 bases, J shed 4 bases, and the junction held 8 bases outside the gene matches. The CDR3 DNA reads TGTGCCAGCAGAGGGACAGGCAGGGGGTACGAGCAGTACTTC. It specifies CASRGTGRGYEQYF.

This chain's CDR3 is CSVLRGEYNEQFF. For the CDR3, the DNA is TGCAGCGTTCTCCGGGGGGAATACAATGAGCAGTTCTTC. The rearrangement uses TRBV29-1 and TRBJ2-1; TRBD2 agrees at 7 bases. This CDR3 comprises 13 residues. Germline CDR1 reads SQVTM; CDR2 reads ANQGSEA. V was pared by 5 bases and J by 4 bases, with 5 bases of the junction left unmatched.